The clone carrying this TCR beta chain was seen at least ten times. The source of the sample is a study of T cells after yellow fever vaccination. Study details: Libraries from low-cell-number fractions were prepared with the SMART-Seq v4 Ultra Low Input RNA kit. The study's findings and limits: Primary-vaccination clones mostly resurfaced post-booster (96% CD4, approximately 90% CD8). A weaker secondary response peaked on day 5, the primary on day 15. The study noted that FACS-sorted repertoires could contain abundant clonotypes contaminating from the bulk population.

The CDR3 runs 13 residues. V was shortened by 3 bases and J by 5 bases, with 10 bases between the two germline ends. Via MiXCR, TCRdb re-called the 5' RACE reads, giving one row per CDR3 protein. The sample records over 65,000 distinct CDR3 sequences, 10% to 15% being singletons. Sequencing was performed on CD8+ T cells not binding an NS4B(214-222) dextramer, sorted from PBMCs, taken about 20 days after the first yellow fever vaccination. This rearrangement joins TRBV12-3 or TRBV12-4 to TRBJ2-5; D gene ambiguous. This TCR was sampled from a man aged 18 to 35 who received the YFV17D yellow fever vaccine. CDR3 in amino acids: CASSFRRRETQYF. CDR3 DNA: TGTGCCAGCAGTTTTCGGCGTCGCGAGACCCAGTACTTC.